The 27 T cell receptor beta chains presented below share a single source sample, sequenced in a study of spatial heterogeneity in lung cancer. TCRdb itself ran the 5' RACE reads through MiXCR, one entry per CDR3 protein. The sample contains over a thousand distinct CDR3 sequences, about 14% of which appear only once. Time point in this sample: sample taken at primary tumor resection. Their target antigens are unknown. General study findings and limits: Counts that tracked tumor mutation counts were those of expanded intratumoral alpha and beta TCRs.

The source material was lung tumor tissue, sampled at surgery. The receptors shown here come from a male donor with early-stage non-small cell lung cancer.

The V gene is TRBV5-1, the J gene TRBJ1-3; TRBD1 is a possible D gene (5 bases). Trimming shortened V by 4 bases and J by 4 bases, and 12 bases separated the two germline ends. From germline, CDR1 is SGHRS and CDR2 YFSETQ. The CDR3 sequence is 14 residues long. The CDR3 here is CASSMGRLGNTIYF. The DNA of the CDR3 is TGCGCCAGCAGCATGGGACGGTTAGGAAACACCATATATTTT.

By sample share, this clonotype is medium-sized. The chain recombines TRBV29-1 with TRBJ1-2, with D uncertain. Germline-derived CDR1 and CDR2 are SQVTM and ANQGSEA. Trimming removed 6 bases at V and 1 base at J, with 12 bases between. The CDR3 is 13 amino acids. Here the CDR3 DNA reads TGCAGCGTAAAAGTCGGGGATAACTATGGCTACACCTTC. Its translation is CSVKVGDNYGYTF.

In regard to this clonotype: This likely comes from a read error, as the CDR3 has no conserved phenylalanine or tryptophan at its end. The V gene is TRBV19, the J gene TRBJ2-7, with a possible D match to TRBD2 (6 bases). Germline V gene sequence: CDR1 LNHDA, CDR2 SQIVND (reference sequence). Trimming pared 8 bases from V and 5 bases from J, leaving 25 bases between. The CDR3 sequence is 16 residues long. The CDR3 sequence: CASSIANNPGGNEQYI. CDR3 bases: TGTGCCAGTTCGATCGCCAATAACCCTGGGGGGAACGAGCAGTACATC.

Within the sample, this clonotype is medium-sized. The chain is built from TRBV7-6 and TRBJ2-3; D uncertain. Trimming took off 0 bases at V and 0 bases at J, with 16 bases between the two ends. The germline V gene has CDR1 SGHVS and CDR2 FNYEAQ. This CDR3 is built from 18 residues. The CDR3 DNA is TGTGCCAGCAGCTTAGCGCCTCCGGCTTTCGGTAGCACAGATACGCAGTATTTT. Translation gives CASSLAPPAFGSTDTQYF.

This clonotype was picked up a small number of times. The genes are TRBV28 and TRBJ1-1; the D gene is possibly TRBD1 (5 bases). The CDR3 totals 13 residues. Germline-derived CDR1 and CDR2 are MDHEN and SYDVKM. V was cut by 6 bases and J by 3 bases, with 11 bases left in between. The CDR3 coding sequence is TGTGCCAGCAGACCAGGGAGTGACACTGAAGCTTTCTTT. Its translation is CASRPGSDTEAFF. Using reference TRBV28 and TRBJ1-1 for the parts outside the CDR3, the full variable domain is DVKVTQSSRYLVKRTGEKVFLECVQDMDHENMFWYRQDPGLGLRLIYFSYDVKMKEKGDIPEGYSVSREKKERFSLILESASTNQTSMYLCASRPGSDTEAFFGQGTRLTVV.

This clonotype is labeled medium-sized. The chain has TRBV5-1 and TRBJ2-2; tentative D call: TRBD2 (5 bases). Germline values: CDR1 SGHRS, CDR2 YFSETQ. The germline V and J ends were trimmed by 0 bases and 4 bases, with 10 bases remaining between them. This CDR3 has 15 residues. CDR3 protein: CASSLDRGITGELFF. Written as DNA, the CDR3 is TGCGCCAGCAGCTTGGATCGGGGAATCACCGGGGAGCTGTTTTTT.

Sample share makes this clonotype large. V is TRBV19 and J is TRBJ2-4; D unclear. The CDR3 runs to 17 residues. The V end was cut by 9 bases, the J end by 0 bases, with 21 bases between. Germline V CDR1 and CDR2: LNHDA, SQIVND (reference sequence). CDR3 loop: CASRRASALSAKNIQYF. CDR3 coding DNA: TGTGCCAGCAGACGGGCTTCGGCCTTATCAGCCAAAAACATTCAGTACTTC.

This clonotype was seen more than once but under ten times. This chain joins TRBV30 and TRBJ2-3, with 7 bases that match TRBD2. The ends lost 3 bases at V and 6 bases at J; junction bases unmatched: 6. The CDR3 runs to 13 residues. CDR1 and CDR2 (germline): GTSNPN, SVGIG (reference sequence). The CDR3 DNA is TGTGCCTGGAGATGGGGGGGGATGGATACGCAGTATTTT. This encodes CAWRWGGMDTQYF.

Within the sample, this clonotype is medium-sized. V and J are TRBV2 and TRBJ1-1, with D perhaps TRBD1 (6 bases). The CDR3 length is 14 residues. Deletions cut 7 bases from V and 4 bases from J, with 16 bases between. CDR1 and CDR2 (germline): SNHLY, FYNNEI. The CDR3 here is CASIEQGPGTEAFF. As DNA, the CDR3 is TGTGCCAGCATAGAACAGGGTCCGGGCACTGAAGCTTTCTTT.

This clonotype rates as medium-sized (0.01 to 0.1%). This chain links TRBV5-1 with TRBJ2-2; D may be TRBD1 (6 bases). Trimming removed 4 bases from V and 3 bases from J, with 13 bases in between. This CDR3 region has 15 residues. The germline V gene encodes CDR1 SGHRS and CDR2 YFSETQ. In nucleotides, the CDR3 is TGCGCCAGCAGCGGTGCAGGGGCTGACACCGGGGAGCTGTTTTTT. It encodes CASSGAGADTGELFF.

The chain carries TRBV19 and TRBJ2-2; possibly TRBD2 for D (7 bases). There are 14 residues in the CDR3. V lost 9 bases to trimming and J lost 1 base, with 12 bases between them. The V gene's germline CDR1 is LNHDA and CDR2 SQIVND (reference sequence). The chain's CDR3 is CASGGQMNTGELFF. CDR3 sequence (DNA): TGTGCCAGCGGGGGGCAGATGAACACCGGGGAGCTGTTTTTT. Supplemented by reference TRBV19 and TRBJ2-2, the full variable domain reads DGGITQSPKYLFRKEGQNVTLSCEQNLNHDAMYWYRQDPGQGLRLIYYSQIVNDFQKGDIAEGYSVSREKKESFPLTVTSAQKNPTAFYLCASGGQMNTGELFFGEGSRLTVL.

The rearrangement uses TRBV14 and TRBJ2-7, with D possibly TRBD2 on 7 matching bases. Per the germline V gene, CDR1 is SGHDN and CDR2 is FVKESK. Trimming removed 5 bases from V and 6 bases from J, with 14 bases in between. The CDR3 consists of 13 residues. Here the CDR3 reads CASSRRGGGEQYF. The DNA of the CDR3 is TGTGCCAGCAGCAGAAGGGGAGGGGGCGAGCAGTACTTC.

The chain links TRBV5-5 to TRBJ2-7; 8 bases match TRBD1. CDR1 and CDR2 from the germline V gene are SGHKS and YYEKEE (reference sequence). The CDR3 is made up of 14 amino acids. V dropped 6 bases and J dropped 4; count of bases not matched to a gene: 9. The chain's CDR3 is CASTRQGFGYEQYF. The CDR3 bases are TGTGCCAGCACCCGACAGGGGTTCGGGTACGAGCAGTACTTC.

This clonotype is deemed medium-sized. The V and J genes are TRBV9 and TRBJ1-1; D is uncertain. Between the trimmed V and J ends, which lost 3 bases and 6 bases, there was a span of 12 bases. This CDR3 spans 13 amino acids. Germline loops: CDR1 SGDLS, CDR2 YYNGEE. The CDR3 sequence: CASSADTRSEAFF. CDR3 bases: TGTGCCAGCAGCGCCGACACAAGATCTGAAGCTTTCTTT.

This clonotype has more than one count but fewer than ten. J is TRBJ1-2 and V is TRBV5-1; D is undetermined. CDR1 is SGHRS and CDR2 is YFSETQ in the germline V gene. With 0 bases removed from V and 7 bases from J, the gap between germline ends came to 10 bases. This CDR3 is 13 amino acids long. In nucleotides, the CDR3 is TGCGCCAGCAGCTTGGTATCGGGCAGTGGCTACACCTTC. This sequence encodes CASSLVSGSGYTF.

This clonotype is medium-sized within its sample. The CDR3 coding sequence is TGTGCCAGCAGTTTAATGTCAGGGGACCTACGAGAACAGTACTTC. Protein product: CASSLMSGDLREQYF. The rearrangement uses TRBV28 and TRBJ2-7; a weak D match, TRBD1 (6 bases). Between the trimmed V and J ends, which lost 2 bases and 10 bases, there was a span of 21 bases. The CDR3 extends over 15 amino acids. The germline V gene encodes CDR1 MDHEN and CDR2 SYDVKM.

The chain has TRBV20-1 and TRBJ1-5; D is perhaps TRBD1 (5 bases). Trimming took 6 bases from V and 5 from J, leaving 11 bases between them. The CDR3 is 12 amino acids. Germline V gene lookup returns CDR1 DFQATT and CDR2 SNEGSKA (reference sequence). CDR3 sequence (DNA): TGCAGTGCAATGACAGCCGATCAGCCCCAGCATTTT. Encoded protein: CSAMTADQPQHF.

This clonotype is large in the sample. The chain joins TRBV28 to TRBJ2-7, with 16 bases fitting TRBD2. The germline V gene encodes CDR1 MDHEN and CDR2 SYDVKM. With V trimmed by 4 bases and J by 5 bases, 2 bases remained unmatched. The CDR3 has 15 amino acids. CDR3 sequence: CASSSGTSGRDEQYF. The CDR3 region has the DNA TGTGCCAGCAGTTCGGGGACTAGCGGGAGGGACGAGCAGTACTTC.

This clonotype is medium-sized (0.01 to 0.1%). The chain joins TRBV3-1 to TRBJ2-1; possibly TRBD1 or TRBD2 for D (5 bases each). The CDR3 consists of 13 residues. CDR1 and CDR2 from the germline V gene are LGHDT and YNNKEL (reference sequence). V lost 5 bases to trimming and J lost 3 bases, with 8 bases between them. CDR3 nucleotide sequence: TGTGCCAGCAGCAGGGACCGCTACAATGAGCAGTTCTTC. Translating gives CASSRDRYNEQFF.

By sample share, this clonotype is large (0.1 to 1%). The chain uses TRBV15 and TRBJ2-5, with D perhaps matching TRBD1 (5 bases). Germline CDR1 reads LNHNV; CDR2 reads YYDKDF (reference sequence). Deletions cut 3 bases from V and 2 bases from J, with 10 bases between. The CDR3 runs to 14 residues. CDR3 coding DNA: TGTGCCACCAGCAGGGTCGACAGACAAGAGACCCAGTACTTC. Translating gives CATSRVDRQETQYF.

In this sample, this clonotype is medium-sized. The chain employs TRBV6-6 and TRBJ1-6; the D is unclear. CDR1 and CDR2 (germline): MNHNY, SVGAGI (reference sequence). Trimming pared 0 bases from V and 8 bases from J, leaving 11 bases between. The CDR3 is 15 amino acids. The CDR3, as DNA: TGTGCCAGCAGTTACTCGGAAGTCGCCGATTCACCCCTCCACTTT. Amino acid sequence: CASSYSEVADSPLHF.

In this sample, this clonotype turned up a few times. The chain carries TRBV20-1 and TRBJ2-2; no clear D gene. Per germline, CDR1 DFQATT and CDR2 SNEGSKA (reference sequence). The CDR3 runs 14 residues. Trimming pared 5 bases from V and 1 base from J, leaving 11 bases between. The CDR3 nucleotides read TGCAGTGCTCGCCCCCTAGGGAACACCGGGGAGCTGTTTTTT. Translating it yields CSARPLGNTGELFF.

In its sample, this clonotype ranks as medium-sized. The V and J genes are TRBV7-2 and TRBJ1-1, with TRBD1 identical over 7 bases. Germline CDR1 and CDR2: SGHTA and FQGNSA. J was trimmed by 0 bases and V by 5 bases; bases with no gene match: 3. This CDR3 comprises 14 residues. For the CDR3, the DNA is TGTGCCAGCAGCACAGGGGTCCTGAACACTGAAGCTTTCTTT. It yields the protein CASSTGVLNTEAFF.

Sample share makes this clonotype large (0.1 to 1%). The CDR3 region has the DNA TGTGCCAGCAGCACTGGGGCGGGAGGAAGAACCGGGGAGCTGTTTTTT. Translated, it gives CASSTGAGGRTGELFF. The J gene is TRBJ2-2, the V gene TRBV28; 8 positions match TRBD2. CDR1 is MDHEN and CDR2 is SYDVKM in the germline V gene. V lost 6 bases to trimming and J lost 5 bases; unmatched junction nucleotides: 11. The CDR3 totals 16 residues.

This clonotype ranks as medium-sized. J is TRBJ1-4 and V is TRBV25-1; possible D gene TRBD1, 5 bases. The CDR3 is 14 residues long. Trimming removed 8 bases at V and 0 bases at J, with 10 bases between. Germline V gene data show CDR1 as MGHDK and CDR2 as SYGVNS. This CDR3 is CASQGGATNEKLFF. CDR3 in DNA: TGTGCCAGCCAGGGCGGGGCAACTAATGAAAAACTGTTTTTT.

This clonotype was observed a few times. V is TRBV29-1 and J is TRBJ2-3; unclear D gene. CDR1 and CDR2 (germline): SQVTM, ANQGSEA. CDR3 length equals 11 residues. Trimming took 1 base from V and 4 from J, leaving 3 bases between them. CDR3 region: CSVEGSDTQYF. The CDR3, as DNA: TGCAGCGTTGAAGGTTCAGATACGCAGTATTTT.

This clonotype counts as medium-sized. CDR3 sequence reads: CASRGRTSGMEPQYF. For the CDR3, the DNA is TGTGCCAGCAGGGGAAGGACTAGCGGGATGGAGCCCCAGTACTTC. The rearrangement links TRBV6-2 or TRBV6-3 to TRBJ2-5, with 12 bases that match TRBD2. The V segment lost 6 bases and the J segment 9 bases; nucleotides outside the gene matches: 11. The CDR3 runs 15 residues. Germline values: CDR1 MNHEY, CDR2 SVGEGT.